A single sample gave rise to the 2 T cell receptor beta chains below, sequenced in a study of T cell changes during pregnancy in multiple sclerosis. Produced via immunoSEQ multiplex PCR; TCRdb's table is partial and in-frame only. The repertoire includes under 30,000 clones, roughly nine tenths of them detected once, and around 6.9% sits in the top ten. The sequences come from CD8+ T cells from peripheral blood mononuclear cells, collected in the second trimester of pregnancy. The source is a female donor with multiple sclerosis, enrolled in a pregnancy study.

The CDR3: CASSSLAGTDTQYF. The CDR3, as DNA: TGTGCCAGTAGTTCCCTAGCGGGCACAGATACGCAGTATTTT. The V call is TRBV19, the J call TRBJ2-3, with 7 positions matching TRBD2. V trimming: 5 bases; J trimming: 1 base; junction bases outside the gene matches: 3. Looked up from germline, CDR1 is LNHDA and CDR2 is SQIVND (reference sequence). The length of the CDR3 is 14 residues. The full variable domain, its missing parts supplied by reference TRBV19 and TRBJ2-3, is DGGITQSPKYLFRKEGQNVTLSCEQNLNHDAMYWYRQDPGQGLRLIYYSQIVNDFQKGDIAEGYSVSREKKESFPLTVTSAQKNPTAFYLCASSSLAGTDTQYFGPGTRLTVL.

This chain uses TRBV2 with TRBJ2-7; TRBD2 agrees at 12 bases. The V gene end was trimmed by 6 bases and the J gene end by 2 bases; junction bases not matched to a gene: 5. CDR3 length: 15 amino acids. Germline lookup yields CDR1 SNHLY and CDR2 FYNNEI. As DNA, the CDR3 is TGTGCCAGCAGATTGGGACTAGCGGGTACCTACGAGCAGTACTTC. Translated, it gives CASRLGLAGTYEQYF.